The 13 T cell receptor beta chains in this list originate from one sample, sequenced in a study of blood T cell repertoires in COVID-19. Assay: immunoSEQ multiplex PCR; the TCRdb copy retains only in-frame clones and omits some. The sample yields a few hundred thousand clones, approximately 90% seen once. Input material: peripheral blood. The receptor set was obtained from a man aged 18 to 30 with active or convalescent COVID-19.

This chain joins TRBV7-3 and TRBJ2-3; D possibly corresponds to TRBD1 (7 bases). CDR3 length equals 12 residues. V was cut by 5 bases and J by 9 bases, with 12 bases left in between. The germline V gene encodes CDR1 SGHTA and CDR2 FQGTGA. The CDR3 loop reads CASSPGGNTQYF. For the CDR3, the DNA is TGTGCCAGCAGCCCAGGGGGGAACACGCAGTATTTT.

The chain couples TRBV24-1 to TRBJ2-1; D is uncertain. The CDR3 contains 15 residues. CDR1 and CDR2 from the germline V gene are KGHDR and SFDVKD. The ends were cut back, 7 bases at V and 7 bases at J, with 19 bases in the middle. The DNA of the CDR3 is TGTGCCACCAGCTTTCCGGGTCCGGGTTTGAATGAGCAGTTCTTC. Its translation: CATSFPGPGLNEQFF.

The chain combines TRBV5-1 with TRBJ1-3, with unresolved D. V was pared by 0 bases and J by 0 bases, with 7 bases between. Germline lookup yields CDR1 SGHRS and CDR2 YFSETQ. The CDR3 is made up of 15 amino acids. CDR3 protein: CASSLGVSSGNTIYF. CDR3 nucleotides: TGCGCCAGCAGCTTGGGCGTAAGCTCTGGAAACACCATATATTTT.

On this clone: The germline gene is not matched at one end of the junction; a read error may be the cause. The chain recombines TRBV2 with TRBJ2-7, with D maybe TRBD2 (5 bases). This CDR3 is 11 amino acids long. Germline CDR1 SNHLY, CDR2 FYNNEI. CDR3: CASREGGEQYF. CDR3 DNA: TGTGCCAGCAGGGAAGGAGGCGAGCAGTACTTC.

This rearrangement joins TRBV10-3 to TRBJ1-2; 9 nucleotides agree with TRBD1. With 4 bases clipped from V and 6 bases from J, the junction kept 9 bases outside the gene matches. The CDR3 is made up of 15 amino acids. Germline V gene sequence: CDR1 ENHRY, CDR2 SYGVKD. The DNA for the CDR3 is TGTGCCATCAGTGGGTCACAGGGGGCGCGGGATGGCTACACCTTC. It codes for CAISGSQGARDGYTF.

CDR3 DNA sequence: TGTGCCAGCTCACCCCCCGGGTACACTGAAGCTTTCTTT. It codes for CASSPPGYTEAFF. The chain has TRBV18 and TRBJ1-1, with unresolved D. The V end lost 3 bases, the J end lost 3 bases, and 8 bases lay between the germline ends. The CDR3 runs to 13 residues. Germline V gene lookup returns CDR1 KGHSH and CDR2 LQKENI.

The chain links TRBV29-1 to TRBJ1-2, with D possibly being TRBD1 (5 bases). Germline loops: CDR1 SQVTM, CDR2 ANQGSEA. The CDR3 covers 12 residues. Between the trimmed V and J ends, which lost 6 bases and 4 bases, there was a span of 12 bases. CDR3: CSVGGGSYGYTF. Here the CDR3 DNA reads TGCAGCGTGGGGGGAGGGAGCTATGGCTACACCTTC.

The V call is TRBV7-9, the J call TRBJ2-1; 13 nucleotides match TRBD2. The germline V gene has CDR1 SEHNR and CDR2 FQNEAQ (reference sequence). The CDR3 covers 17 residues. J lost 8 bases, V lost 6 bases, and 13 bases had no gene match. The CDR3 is CASRSLAGGLLSDEQFF. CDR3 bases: TGTGCCAGCAGGTCACTAGCGGGGGGGCTCTTGAGTGATGAGCAGTTCTTC.

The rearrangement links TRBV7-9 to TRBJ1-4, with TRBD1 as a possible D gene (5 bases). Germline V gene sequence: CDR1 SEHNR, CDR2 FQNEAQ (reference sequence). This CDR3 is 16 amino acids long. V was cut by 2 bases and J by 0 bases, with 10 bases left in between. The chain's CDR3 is CASSLWGGATNEKLFF. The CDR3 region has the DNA TGTGCCAGCAGCTTATGGGGCGGGGCAACTAATGAAAAACTGTTTTTT.

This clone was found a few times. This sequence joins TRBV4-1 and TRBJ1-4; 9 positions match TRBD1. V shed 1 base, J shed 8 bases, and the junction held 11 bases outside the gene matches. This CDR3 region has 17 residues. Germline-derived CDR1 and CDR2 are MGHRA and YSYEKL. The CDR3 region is CASSQGTGTGFGEKLFF. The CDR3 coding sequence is TGCGCCAGCAGCCAAGGAACCGGGACAGGGTTCGGGGAAAAACTGTTTTTT.

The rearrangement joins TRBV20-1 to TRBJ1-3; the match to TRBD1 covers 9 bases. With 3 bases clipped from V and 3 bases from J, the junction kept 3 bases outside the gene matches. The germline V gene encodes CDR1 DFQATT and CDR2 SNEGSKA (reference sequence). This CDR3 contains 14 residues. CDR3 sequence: CSASTGGFGNTIYF. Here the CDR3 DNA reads TGCAGTGCTAGTACAGGGGGCTTTGGAAACACCATATATTTT.

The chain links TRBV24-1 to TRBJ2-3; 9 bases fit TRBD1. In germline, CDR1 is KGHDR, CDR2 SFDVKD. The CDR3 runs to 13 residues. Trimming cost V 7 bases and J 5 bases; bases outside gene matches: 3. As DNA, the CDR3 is TGTGCCACCAGAGGACAGGGGAGAGATACGCAGTATTTT. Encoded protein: CATRGQGRDTQYF.

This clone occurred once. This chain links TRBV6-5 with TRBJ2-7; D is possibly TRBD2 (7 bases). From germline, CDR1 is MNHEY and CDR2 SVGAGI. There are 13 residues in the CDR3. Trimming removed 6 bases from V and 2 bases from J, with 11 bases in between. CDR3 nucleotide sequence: TGTGCCAGCAGGCGGGGGCCTACCTACGAGCAGTACTTC. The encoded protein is CASRRGPTYEQYF.